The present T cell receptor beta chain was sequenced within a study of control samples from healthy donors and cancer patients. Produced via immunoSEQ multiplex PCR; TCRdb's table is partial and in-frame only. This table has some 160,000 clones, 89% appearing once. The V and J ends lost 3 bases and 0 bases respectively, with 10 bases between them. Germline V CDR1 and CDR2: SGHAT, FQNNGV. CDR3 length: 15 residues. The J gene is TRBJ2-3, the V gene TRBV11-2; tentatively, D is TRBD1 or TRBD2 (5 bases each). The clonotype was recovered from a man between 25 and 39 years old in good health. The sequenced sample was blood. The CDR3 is CASSFGDGSTDTQYF. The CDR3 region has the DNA TGTGCCAGCAGCTTCGGGGACGGAAGCACAGATACGCAGTATTTT.